These 14 T cell receptor beta chains share one sample of origin, sequenced in a study of Tregs in tolerant kidney transplant recipients (dated by TCRdb to the late 2010s). The time point label for this specimen denotes: 6 months after combined kidney and bone marrow transplant. The transplants used related donors with nonmyeloablative bone marrow transplantation, and mixed chimerism in the human trials was transient. The library came from the immunoSEQ multiplex PCR assay. In TCRdb, the immuneACCESS table is reduced to in-frame sequences with V and J assigned. These tables do not hold every clone; where another copy was compared, an unresolved V gene accounts for under half, and the others remain unexplained. Across this sample there are about 64,000 clones, with around 87% seen only once. Roughly 4% of the sample belongs to the ten largest clones. The sequencing used CD4+ T cells from blood (PBMCs), collected 6 months after the transplant. Receptors originate from a human patient who received a combined kidney and bone marrow transplant. After a transplant, some of the T cells may come from the graft donor.

This chain links TRBV18 with TRBJ2-2; D possibly corresponds to TRBD1 (6 bases). V lost 2 bases, J lost 4 bases, and 14 bases lay in between. This CDR3 has 16 residues. Germline values: CDR1 KGHSH, CDR2 LQKENI. The CDR3 protein is CASSPNGQGGTGELFF. The CDR3 DNA is TGTGCCAGCTCACCAAACGGTCAAGGGGGCACCGGGGAGCTGTTTTTT.

V and J are TRBV28 and TRBJ1-2, with 7 bases fitting TRBD1. The CDR3 spans 15 residues. V dropped 6 bases and J dropped 5; count of bases not matched to a gene: 12. Germline V gene lookup returns CDR1 MDHEN and CDR2 SYDVKM. The CDR3 nucleotides are TGTGCCAGCAGCACTGGCGGACAGGACCGATATGGCTACACCTTC. Encoded protein: CASSTGGQDRYGYTF.

The V and J genes are TRBV7-3 and TRBJ2-7; 9 bases match TRBD2. Looked up from germline, CDR1 is SGHTA and CDR2 is FQGTGA. CDR3 length: 15 amino acids. V shed 7 bases, J shed 5 bases, and the junction held 12 bases outside the gene matches. CDR3 protein: CASKAGRGGIHEQYF. CDR3 sequence (DNA): TGTGCCAGCAAAGCTGGGCGGGGGGGAATACACGAGCAGTACTTC.

This clone was recorded a few times. The chain is built from TRBV10-3 and TRBJ1-3; tentatively, D is TRBD1 (5 bases). This CDR3 region has 14 residues. With 5 bases removed from V and 1 base from J, the gap between germline ends came to 9 bases. CDR1 and CDR2 (germline): ENHRY, SYGVKD. Here the CDR3 reads CAISRDSSGNTIYF. The CDR3 DNA follows: TGTGCCATCAGTCGCGACAGTTCTGGAAACACCATATATTTT.

This chain connects TRBV12-5 to TRBJ1-5; 11 bases fit TRBD1. Germline CDR1 is LGHNT and CDR2 is FRNRAP. This CDR3 has 16 residues. With V trimmed by 1 base and J by 5 bases, 4 bases remained unmatched. The chain's CDR3 is CASGLGDRGVDQPQHF. CDR3 DNA sequence: TGTGCTAGTGGTTTGGGGGACAGGGGGGTGGATCAGCCCCAGCATTTT.

This chain joins TRBV29-1 and TRBJ2-7; D is unresolved. This CDR3 has 12 amino acids. V was shortened by 7 bases and J by 1 base, with 11 bases between the two germline ends. Germline V CDR1 and CDR2: SQVTM, ANQGSEA. The CDR3 DNA follows: TGCAGCGCCGCGTTCGTGTCCTACGAGCAGTACTTC. This translates into CSAAFVSYEQYF.

The chain uses TRBV7-6 and TRBJ1-4, with TRBD1 matching 7 bases. Looked up from germline, CDR1 is SGHVS and CDR2 is FNYEAQ. The V gene end was trimmed by 0 bases and the J gene end by 10 bases; junction bases not matched to a gene: 8. The CDR3 totals 15 residues. CDR3 region: CASSLAGQPQGKLFF. In DNA form, the CDR3 reads TGTGCCAGCAGCTTAGCGGGACAGCCTCAGGGAAAACTGTTTTTT.

This clone was observed a single time. The chain carries TRBV11-3 and TRBJ1-1, with D unclear. The CDR3 is 13 residues long. In germline, CDR1 is SGHNT, CDR2 YENEEA. Trimming took off 5 bases at V and 1 base at J, with 8 bases between the two ends. The CDR3 region has the DNA TGTGCCAGCAGCCTATCCCCGAACACTGAAGCTTTCTTT. It encodes CASSLSPNTEAFF.

This clone was detected once. The V call is TRBV14, the J call TRBJ2-1, with D tentatively TRBD2 (5 bases). V was cut by 2 bases and J by 5 bases, with 7 bases left in between. The CDR3 runs to 13 residues. Germline CDR1 SGHDN, CDR2 FVKESK. CDR3 in amino acids: CASSQTGDNEQFF. The CDR3 coding sequence is TGTGCCAGCAGCCAAACCGGGGACAATGAGCAGTTCTTC.

The chain uses TRBV20-1 and TRBJ1-1; TRBD1 is a possible D gene (5 bases). From germline, CDR1 is DFQATT and CDR2 SNEGSKA (reference sequence). This CDR3 is built from 11 residues. The V gene lost 3 bases and the J gene lost 11 bases, with 13 bases spanning the gap. The CDR3 DNA reads TGCAGTGCTAGTCGACAGTCCCCTGCTTTCTTT. It codes for CSASRQSPAFF.

This clone has a handful of counts. The chain has TRBV10-3 and TRBJ2-2; D perhaps matches TRBD2 (5 bases). This CDR3 region has 17 residues. The germline V and J ends were trimmed by 6 bases and 1 base, with 18 bases remaining between them. Germline lookup yields CDR1 ENHRY and CDR2 SYGVKD. CDR3 nucleotides: TGTGCCATCAGAACTAGAAATTGGGGTAAGAACACCGGGGAGCTGTTTTTT. Translation: CAIRTRNWGKNTGELFF.

This chain connects TRBV4-2 to TRBJ2-6; 9 nucleotides line up with TRBD1. Per germline, CDR1 LGHNA and CDR2 YNFKEQ. J was trimmed by 2 bases and V by 4 bases; bases with no gene match: 12. The CDR3 runs 19 residues. The DNA of the CDR3 is TGTGCCAGCAGCCCAGTATCCAGGACAGGGGATACTGGGGCCAACGTCCTGACTTTC. This sequence encodes CASSPVSRTGDTGANVLTF.

The rearrangement uses TRBV11-3 and TRBJ2-1; maybe TRBD1 (6 bases). In germline, CDR1 is SGHNT, CDR2 YENEEA. Trimming stripped 3 bases from V and 10 bases from J, with 16 bases between. The CDR3 contains 14 residues. The CDR3 spells CASSLATGRGEQFF. CDR3 sequence (DNA): TGTGCCAGCAGCTTGGCTACAGGGCGTGGGGAGCAGTTCTTC.

The V and J genes are TRBV5-1 and TRBJ2-1; a possible D gene is TRBD1 (5 bases). Germline assignment: CDR1 SGHRS and CDR2 YFSETQ. Trimming removed 7 bases from V and 5 bases from J, with 19 bases in between. This CDR3 has 15 amino acids. As DNA, the CDR3 is TGCGCCAGCCAAGAGATGACAGCCTACGACAATGAGCAGTTCTTC. Its protein product is CASQEMTAYDNEQFF. Full variable domain (missing parts from reference TRBV5-1 and TRBJ2-1): KAGVTQTPRYLIKTRGQQVTLSCSPISGHRSVSWYQQTPGQGLQFLFEYFSETQRNKGNFPGRFSGRQFSNSRSEMNVSTLELGDSALYLCASQEMTAYDNEQFFGPGTRLTVL.